The clone carrying this T cell receptor beta chain is labeled large. Its specificity is unknown. This sample is part of a study of T cell clones after liver transplantation. Study-wide background: Until 12-24 months post-transplant, subjects got standard immunosuppression and no induction. At least one year of complete immunosuppression withdrawal without enzymes over twice normal defined tolerance.

V lost 1 base and J 2 bases, leaving 3 bases between the germline ends. The CDR3 totals 11 residues. Germline V gene sequence: CDR1 GTSNPN, CDR2 SVGIG (reference sequence). Repertoires were generated with immunoSEQ multiplex PCR, while TCRdb's copy carries only in-frame clones and drops some. The data hold approximately 1,200 clones, with 52% observed a single time. Sequencing of dividing CFSE-low cells from the MLR defined alloreactive TCRbeta sequences. Graft donor PBMCs, splenocytes, lymph-node cells, or third-party PBMCs stimulated pre-transplant recipient cells. The TCR originated in a human patient who received a liver transplant. Part of the T cells may come from the graft donor. Material for sequencing was CD4+ T cells from cultured PBMCs. The chain couples TRBV30 to TRBJ2-7; no firm D call. The CDR3 nucleotides are TGTGCCTGGAGTGGGACCTACGAGCAGTACTTC. This translates into CAWSGTYEQYF.